The sequence of this T cell receptor (beta chain) was determined in a study of patients and donors after allogeneic stem cell transplantation. The CDR3 is made up of 17 amino acids. V lost 4 bases to trimming and J lost 1 base, with 19 bases between them. The germline V gene encodes CDR1 ENHRY and CDR2 SYGVKD. TCRdb passed the RT-PCR reads through MiXCR, listing each CDR3 protein once. The table records about a million distinct CDR3 sequences, more than 15% of them present only once. This clonotype showed up just a few times. The sequence derives from a human donor who was either an allogeneic HSCT recipient or a stem cell or donor lymphocyte infusion donor (not recorded which). It is not recorded whose cells these are; they may come from a transplant donor. Material for sequencing was blood, either unsorted or a sorted T cell fraction (not recorded which). The chain is built from TRBV10-3 and TRBJ1-2; D possibly corresponds to TRBD1 (5 bases). CDR3 amino acids: CAISGGGDLTHNYGYTF. CDR3 sequence (DNA): TGTGCCATCAGTGGCGGGGGGGACCTCACCCATAACTATGGCTACACCTTC.